This T cell receptor (beta chain) is from a study of blood T cell repertoires in COVID-19. Overall study: Specimens from acute and convalescent COVID-19 originated in the United States, Italy and Spain.

Libraries were prepared by immunoSEQ multiplex PCR; TCRdb keeps only in-frame clonotypes and omits some of them. The top ten hold around 7.8% of the sample, which has fewer than 350,000 clones, 70% to 90% seen once. Trimming left V 0 bases short and J 7 bases short, with 13 bases between. Per germline, CDR1 MNHEY and CDR2 SMNVEV (reference sequence). The CDR3 has 15 residues. This clonotype was obtained from a human donor in a cohort sampled during active COVID-19. This chain connects TRBV27 to TRBJ1-5; weak D call: TRBD1 (5 bases). The sequencing sample was made of peripheral blood. This CDR3 reads CASSLSEGWRQPQHF. The CDR3 DNA is TGTGCCAGCAGTTTATCGGAGGGGTGGAGGCAGCCCCAGCATTTT.